The TCR beta chain under discussion was sequenced for a study of tumor and adjacent non-tumor tissue in lung cancer. The study, taken as a whole, reports: Tumor repertoires had a smaller top 100 clone share than normal lung.

Germline-derived CDR1 and CDR2 are DFQATT and SNEGSKA (reference sequence). This CDR3 is built from 14 residues. Trimming removed 6 bases at V and 0 bases at J, with 12 bases between. This clonotype was counted at least ten times. The antigen remains unidentified. This sample's RNA came from whole unsorted tissue. The library came from three nested PCR rounds adapted from ARM-PCR protocols. TCRdb re-analysed the multiplex PCR reads in MiXCR, keeping a single row per CDR3 protein. The sample carries 120,000 or so distinct CDR3 sequences, around three fifths recorded once. The sample was lung tumor tissue. The chain is built from TRBV20-1 and TRBJ2-1; no reliable D call. This TCR was sampled from a man aged 30 to 39 with non-small cell lung cancer. The CDR3 nucleotides read TGCAGTGCCGCCCCAATTCGCTCCTACAATGAGCAGTTCTTC. It specifies CSAAPIRSYNEQFF.